This entry features one T cell receptor beta chain sequence. These data come from a study of spatial heterogeneity in lung cancer. TCRdb reprocessed the 5' RACE reads via MiXCR and lists one record per CDR3 protein. The sample shows approximately 93,000 distinct CDR3 sequences, just under 20% of them seen only once. Time point described: blood at routine non-recurrence follow-up after resection. CDR1 is SGHRS, CDR2 YFSETQ, per germline. The CDR3 loop spans 13 amino acids. V was shortened by 4 bases and J by 5 bases, with 13 bases between the two germline ends. The sequencing here drew on PBMCs, taken at follow-up. This clonotype originated in a male donor with early-stage non-small cell lung cancer. This chain links TRBV5-1 with TRBJ2-7; D possibly uses TRBD1 or TRBD2 (5 bases each). The CDR3: CASSPGTRDEQYF. DNA of the CDR3: TGCGCCAGCAGCCCCGGGACGAGAGACGAGCAGTACTTC.